Listed below are T cell receptor beta chains from one sample, sequenced in a study of blood T cell repertoires in COVID-19. TCRdb's copy holds only in-frame clones and misses some; the assay was immunoSEQ multiplex PCR. The repertoire holds 150,000 or so clones, with about four fifths as singletons. The sequenced sample was peripheral blood. The receptors come from a human donor with acute or convalescent COVID-19. The donor label of this sample is uncertain. Both conserved end residues are part of each CDR3. The order of the fields is D gene, V gene, clone size, J gene, CDR3 protein, CDR3 DNA. D genes are given only for firm matches. Size tells how often a clone was seen (once, few, many) or the class of an expanded clone, and some rows leave it out.

>TRBD2|TRBV12-3/TRBV12-4|.|TRBJ2-3
CASRGLSWDTQYF
TGTGCCAGCAGGGGACTATCCTGGGATACGCAGTATTTT
>.|TRBV14|.|TRBJ1-2
CASSPQTGVYGYTF
TGTGCCAGCAGCCCGCAGACAGGTGTCTATGGCTACACCTTC
>.|TRBV6-5|.|TRBJ1-1
CASTPGGMNTEAFF
TGTGCCAGCACTCCGGGGGGCATGAACACTGAAGCTTTCTTT
>TRBD2|TRBV11-3|.|TRBJ2-3
CASSLSGGITDTQYF
TGTGCCAGCAGCCTTAGCGGGGGGATAACAGATACGCAGTATTTT
>.|TRBV19|.|TRBJ1-1
CASSVYRDTEAFF
TGTGCCAGTAGTGTATACAGGGACACTGAAGCTTTCTTT
>.|TRBV15|.|TRBJ1-2
CATSRDLKADGYTF
TGTGCCACCAGCAGAGATTTGAAGGCGGATGGCTACACCTTC
>TRBD2|TRBV7-9|.|TRBJ2-5
CASSLGGGGSETQYF
TGTGCCAGCAGCTTAGGTGGCGGGGGGTCAGAGACCCAGTACTTC
>.|TRBV19|few|TRBJ1-1
CASSALGRTEAFF
TGTGCCAGTAGTGCCCTGGGGAGGACTGAAGCTTTCTTT
>TRBD2|TRBV5-1|.|TRBJ2-1
CASSLGTSGGLNEQFF
TGCGCCAGCAGCTTGGGGACTAGCGGGGGGTTAAATGAGCAGTTCTTC
>.|TRBV12-3/TRBV12-4|.|TRBJ1-6
CASAGDHNSPLHF
TGTGCCAGCGCGGGGGATCATAATTCACCCCTCCACTTT
>TRBD1|TRBV28|few|TRBJ2-1
CASRQQGFSYNEQFF
TGTGCCAGCAGGCAACAGGGGTTCTCCTACAATGAGCAGTTCTTC
>.|TRBV6-5|.|TRBJ1-1
CASFSGRKDTEAFF
TGTGCCAGCTTTAGCGGGAGAAAGGACACTGAAGCTTTCTTT
>.|TRBV3-1/TRBV3-2|.|TRBJ1-1
CASSQRRVTTEAFF
TGTGCCAGCAGCCAAAGGCGGGTTACCACTGAAGCTTTCTTT
>.|TRBV6-5|.|TRBJ1-5
CASGLGPGQPQHF
TGTGCCAGCGGCCTCGGCCCGGGTCAGCCCCAGCATTTT
>TRBD2|TRBV5-4|.|TRBJ2-3
CASSLKRGGTDTQYF
TGTGCCAGCAGCTTGAAGCGGGGGGGCACAGATACGCAGTATTTT
>.|TRBV5-1|.|TRBJ2-2
CASSPQGMDTGELFF
TGCGCCAGCAGCCCACAGGGTATGGACACCGGGGAGCTGTTTTTT
>.|TRBV21-1|.|TRBJ1-3
CASSKVGAGSGNTIYF
.
>.|TRBV6-5|.|TRBJ1-5
CASSLDSYNQPQHF
TGTGCCAGCAGTTTGGACAGTTATAATCAGCCCCAGCATTTT
>.|TRBV9|.|TRBJ1-1
CASSSEGGMNTEAFF
TGTGCCAGCAGCTCCGAGGGGGGGATGAACACTGAAGCTTTCTTT
>TRBD2|TRBV11-2|.|TRBJ2-3
CASSLGRLAGPNTDTQYF
TGTGCCAGCAGCTTAGGACGGCTAGCGGGTCCTAACACAGATACGCAGTATTTT
>.|TRBV12-3/TRBV12-4|.|TRBJ1-2
CASTRKGSGGYTF
TGTGCCAGCACCAGAAAAGGGAGTGGTGGCTACACCTTC
>.|TRBV3-1/TRBV3-2|.|TRBJ1-3
CASSPGTSGNTIYF
TGTGCCAGCAGTCCCGGGACATCTGGAAACACCATATATTTT
>.|TRBV12-3/TRBV12-4|.|TRBJ2-1
CALGTPGEQFF
TGTGCCTTAGGGACTCCCGGTGAGCAGTTCTTC
>.|TRBV5-1|.|TRBJ1-1
CASSLYRGAQSTEAFF
TGCGCCAGCAGCCTCTACCGCGGGGCGCAGAGCACTGAAGCTTTCTTT
>TRBD1|TRBV27|.|TRBJ1-6
CATKTGLENSPLHF
TGTGCCACCAAGACAGGGCTCGAAAATTCACCCCTCCACTTT
>.|TRBV30|.|TRBJ1-4
CAWSVVAANEKLFF
TGTGCCTGGAGTGTAGTAGCAGCTAATGAAAAACTGTTTTTT
>TRBD1|TRBV30|.|TRBJ1-1
CAWTFDRANTEAFF
TGTGCCTGGACATTCGACAGGGCGAACACTGAAGCTTTCTTT
>.|TRBV6-5|.|TRBJ2-1
CASSYERDWDEQFF
TGTGCCAGCAGTTACGAAAGGGACTGGGATGAGCAGTTCTTC
>.|TRBV7-9|.|TRBJ1-1
CASSPQGREAEAFF
TGTGCCAGCAGCCCCCAGGGCAGAGAGGCTGAAGCTTTCTTT
>TRBD1|TRBV5-1|.|TRBJ2-1
CASSRRGQAVNEQFF
TGCGCCAGCAGCAGGAGGGGACAGGCCGTAAATGAGCAGTTCTTC
>.|TRBV27|.|TRBJ1-2
CASSRLQGESGYGYTF
TGTGCCAGCAGTCGACTCCAGGGCGAATCAGGCTATGGCTACACCTTC
>.|TRBV5-6|.|TRBJ1-1
CASGGQGPNTEAFF
TGTGCCAGCGGGGGACAAGGGCCGAACACTGAAGCTTTCTTT
>.|TRBV7-7|few|TRBJ2-1
CASSLAGAPRNEQFF
TGTGCTAGCAGCTTAGCTGGGGCCCCAAGGAATGAGCAGTTCTTC
>TRBD2|TRBV12-5|.|TRBJ2-1
CASGSGKRGNYNEQFF
TGTGCTAGTGGTTCCGGGAAGCGGGGTAACTACAATGAGCAGTTCTTC
>TRBD1|TRBV19|.|TRBJ2-1
CASSITGTDNEQFF
TGTGCCAGTAGTATCACAGGGACAGACAATGAGCAGTTCTTC
>.|TRBV7-8|.|TRBJ1-2
CASSLGRQATYGYTF
TGTGCCAGCAGCTTAGGAAGACAGGCGACCTATGGCTACACCTTC
>.|TRBV27|.|TRBJ2-1
CASSLATRYNEQFF
TGTGCCAGCAGCCTAGCTACGAGATACAATGAGCAGTTCTTC
>TRBD1|TRBV6-1|.|TRBJ2-2
CASSGSGTANTGELFF
TGTGCCAGCAGTGGATCCGGGACAGCGAACACCGGGGAGCTGTTTTTT
>TRBD2|TRBV3-1/TRBV3-2|.|TRBJ2-4
CASSPPGSGGAKNIQYF
TGTGCCAGCAGCCCACCCGGAAGCGGGGGGGCCAAAAACATTCAGTACTTC
>TRBD1|TRBV5-1|.|TRBJ1-4
CASSYRGEKLFF
TGCGCCAGCAGCTACAGGGGTGAAAAACTGTTTTTT
>.|TRBV3-1/TRBV3-2|.|TRBJ1-4
CASSQEKGGEKLFF
TGTGCCAGCAGCCAAGAAAAGGGGGGGGAAAAACTGTTTTTT
>TRBD1|TRBV4-1|.|TRBJ1-1
CASSLPDRLNTEAFF
TGCGCCAGCAGCCTTCCGGACAGGTTGAACACTGAAGCTTTCTTT
>.|TRBV18|.|TRBJ1-5
CASSPPGTPSVGQPQHF
TGTGCCAGCTCACCACCCGGGACTCCATCGGTCGGGCAGCCCCAGCATTTT
>.|TRBV27|once|TRBJ1-2
CASSLWGDLNYGYTF
TGTGCCAGCAGTTTATGGGGAGACCTTAACTATGGCTACACCTTC
>TRBD1|TRBV5-1|.|TRBJ2-4
CASRGGGLGRMAKNIQYF
TGCGCCAGCAGAGGGGGCGGCCTCGGGCGGATGGCCAAAAACATTCAGTACTTC
>TRBD1|TRBV7-9|.|TRBJ2-2
CASSLATGGRTGELFF
TGTGCCAGCAGCTTAGCAACAGGGGGTCGCACCGGGGAGCTGTTTTTT
>TRBD1|TRBV7-9|.|TRBJ1-2
CASSNRDRGLSSGYTF
TGTGCCAGCAGCAACCGGGACAGGGGGCTATCTAGTGGCTACACCTTC
>.|TRBV27|.|TRBJ2-7
CASSLSSRNEQYF
TGTGCCAGCAGTTTATCATCCAGAAACGAGCAGTACTTC
>.|TRBV9|.|TRBJ1-1
CASSLHSQGNTEAFF
TGTGCCAGCAGCCTCCATTCGCAGGGAAATACTGAAGCTTTCTTT
>.|TRBV9|.|TRBJ1-1
CASSVGAGNTEAFF
TGTGCCAGCAGCGTAGGGGCAGGGAACACTGAAGCTTTCTTT